The 11 T cell receptor beta chains listed next were all sequenced from one sample in a study of blood T cell repertoires in COVID-19. Sequenced by immunoSEQ multiplex PCR; TCRdb stores in-frame clones only, minus some. The data show 80,000 to 100,000 clones, roughly 70% seen once. Specimen: peripheral blood. The receptors come from a man aged 65 to 79 with COVID-19, enrolled during active disease.

The chain combines TRBV7-2 with TRBJ2-7, with TRBD1 as a possible D gene (6 bases). Germline loops: CDR1 SGHTA, CDR2 FQGNSA. Trimming took 6 bases from V and 2 from J, leaving 11 bases between them. CDR3 size: 13 residues. The DNA of the CDR3 is TGTGCCAGCAGTCCCCCAGGGGCCTACGAGCAGTACTTC. It codes for CASSPPGAYEQYF.

This chain uses TRBV4-3 with TRBJ2-7; 7 nucleotides match TRBD1. V trimming: 6 bases; J trimming: 5 bases; junction bases outside the gene matches: 7. CDR3 length: 13 amino acids. Germline CDR1 is LGHNA and CDR2 is YSLEER. CDR3 sequence reads: CASSLQGFDEQYF. The CDR3 coding sequence is TGCGCCAGCAGTCTACAGGGGTTCGACGAGCAGTACTTC.

This chain links TRBV3-1 (or the pseudogene TRBV3-2) with TRBJ1-1; 8 bases line up with TRBD1. Germline values: CDR1 LGHDT, CDR2 YNNKEL (reference sequence). CDR3 size: 13 residues. Trimming took 6 bases from V and 5 from J; bases not matched to a gene: 5. The CDR3 loop reads CASSFDRGTEAFF. The CDR3 DNA follows: TGTGCCAGCAGTTTTGACAGGGGTACTGAAGCTTTCTTT.

The rearrangement uses TRBV11-3 and TRBJ2-2; D call uncertain. The CDR3 contains 14 residues. Germline V gene sequence: CDR1 SGHNT, CDR2 YENEEA. V lost 1 base to trimming and J lost 4 bases, with 7 bases between them. The CDR3 reads CASSLGLSTGELFF. In DNA form, the CDR3 reads TGTGCCAGCAGCTTAGGGTTGAGCACCGGGGAGCTGTTTTTT.

The rearrangement uses TRBV5-4 and TRBJ1-5; TRBD1 is a possible D gene (5 bases). The germline CDR1 and CDR2 sequences are SGHNT and YYREEE (reference sequence). V shed 1 base and J shed 4 bases, with 9 bases lying between them. This CDR3 is 14 amino acids long. In nucleotides, the CDR3 is TGTGCCAGCAGCTTGTGGGAGGGGAATCAGCCCCAGCATTTT. Translating gives CASSLWEGNQPQHF.

This clone was seen a single time. V gene TRBV10-3 combines with J gene TRBJ2-4; 7 nucleotides align to TRBD2. Unmatched junction bases numbered 10, after V lost 6 bases and J lost 2 bases. CDR1 is ENHRY and CDR2 is SYGVKD in the germline V gene. This CDR3 has 16 residues. CDR3 nucleotides: TGTGCCATCAGGGCAGGCGGGAGCGGCTCCAAAAACATTCAGTACTTC. This codes for CAIRAGGSGSKNIQYF.

The chain recombines TRBV21-1 with TRBJ1-5; TRBD1, the table's D call, lacks a check against the DNA. TRBV21-1 is assigned pseudogene status. This CDR3 comprises 18 residues. The CDR3 DNA reads TGTGCCAGCAGCAAAGATCTGCAGGGGGCTTGTAGCAATCAGCCCCAGCATTTT. It translates to CASSKDLQGACSNQPQHF.

The rearrangement joins TRBV7-8 to TRBJ1-1, with unresolved D. This CDR3 spans 13 amino acids. V was trimmed by 1 base and J by 5 bases, leaving 8 bases between them. Germline V gives CDR1 SGHVS, CDR2 FQNEAQ. The CDR3 region has the DNA TGTGCCAGCAGCTTAGGGGCTCGGACTGAAGCTTTCTTT. Protein: CASSLGARTEAFF.

The gene calls are TRBV5-5 and TRBJ2-7, with 9 bases that match TRBD2. Germline-derived CDR1 and CDR2 are SGHKS and YYEKEE (reference sequence). This CDR3 contains 14 residues. V gave up 1 base and J gave up 6 bases; unmatched junction bases: 5. The CDR3 protein is CASSLPGLAREQYF. Written as DNA, the CDR3 is TGTGCCAGCAGCTTGCCGGGACTAGCACGCGAGCAGTACTTC.

The chain is built from TRBV5-4 and TRBJ2-1; D uncertain. Per the germline V gene, CDR1 is SGHNT and CDR2 is YYREEE (reference sequence). Trimming removed 1 base at V and 4 bases at J, with 3 bases between. This CDR3 is built from 12 residues. The CDR3 is CASSLPYNEQFF. Here the CDR3 DNA reads TGTGCCAGCAGCTTGCCGTACAATGAGCAGTTCTTC.

The rearrangement joins TRBV28 to TRBJ2-1; D might be TRBD2 (5 bases). Germline CDR1 reads MDHEN; CDR2 reads SYDVKM. V was cut by 9 bases and J by 7 bases, with 19 bases left in between. This CDR3 spans 14 amino acids. CDR3 amino acids: CASNRARLANEQFF. In DNA form, the CDR3 reads TGTGCCAGTAATCGTGCCCGTTTAGCGAATGAGCAGTTCTTC.